The T cell receptor (beta chain) described here comes from a study of T cells in Graves' hyperthyroidism and ophthalmopathy. The sample holds many counts of this clonotype. Its specificity is unknown. RNA transcripts were the template for amplifying TCR beta CDR3 regions. TCR CDR3 regions were first amplified by RT-PCR with HTBI primers. MiXCR, run by TCRdb on the multiplex PCR reads, gives a single entry per CDR3 protein. Among roughly 510,000 distinct CDR3 sequences listed, 40% to 50% were seen once. General observations from the study: In the blood, most expanded thyroid clonotypes above 0.001 appeared as well. The model anticipated ophthalmopathy a median about six months pre-onset.

Pregnant or lactating patients were excluded, as were those with uncontrolled infection or other autoimmune disease. Clinical symptoms, serum thyroxine and TRAb, thyroid ultrasound and orbital computed tomography together formed the diagnostic basis. The germline gives CDR1 MDHEN, CDR2 SYDVKM. V dropped 3 bases and J dropped 7 bases, with 12 bases sitting between them. CDR3 length: 13 amino acids. The J gene is TRBJ2-5, the V gene TRBV28; tentative D call: TRBD2 (6 bases). Sequenced material: peripheral blood or thyroid tissue (not recorded which). The TCR sequence derives from an adult woman with Graves' disease, either hyperthyroidism or ophthalmopathy (not recorded which). CDR3 region: CASSLSGVGTQYF. The CDR3 nucleotides are TGTGCCAGCAGTTTGTCGGGAGTGGGGACCCAGTACTTC.